These 26 T cell receptor beta chains were sequenced from one sample in a study of shared clonotypes between healthy human individuals. Naive CD8 populations comprised CD45RO-negative cells positively selected for CCR7, excluding terminally differentiated effector memory CD45RA+ cells. The data were produced by immunoSEQ multiplex PCR, yet TCRdb's version contains in-frame clones alone and is incomplete. The table lists about 2,100,000 clones, 85% to 95% of them singletons. What was sequenced was naive CD8+ T cells from PBMCs. The receptors derive from a man younger than 35 in good health. Some clones in this sample may be carry-over from other donors' samples.

This chain joins TRBV7-9 and TRBJ2-4, with 8 positions matching TRBD2. J lost 9 bases, V lost 6 bases, and 7 bases had no gene match. The germline CDR1 and CDR2 sequences are SEHNR and FQNEAQ (reference sequence). There are 13 residues in the CDR3. The CDR3 region is CASSSGLVVIQYF. The CDR3 region has the DNA TGTGCCAGCAGTTCGGGACTAGTAGTCATTCAGTACTTC. The whole variable domain, remainder taken from reference TRBV7-9 and TRBJ2-4, is DTGVSQNPRHKITKRGQNVTFRCDPISEHNRLYWYRQTLGQGPEFLTYFQNEAQLEKSRLLSDRFSAERPKGSFSTLEIQRTEQGDSAMYLCASSSGLVVIQYFGAGTRLSVL.

About this clone itself: At the DNA level, this CDR3 is encoded by other sequences in the same sample as well. The chain links TRBV5-4 to TRBJ2-7; TRBD2 might be the D (5 bases). V lost 4 bases, J lost 0 bases, and 11 bases lay in between. The germline gives CDR1 SGHNT, CDR2 YYREEE (reference sequence). The CDR3 spans 14 residues. CDR3: CASSLDGNSYEQYF. The DNA of the CDR3 is TGTGCCAGCAGCCTGGACGGGAACTCCTACGAGCAGTACTTC. Combining the CDR3 with reference TRBV5-4 and TRBJ2-7 gives the whole variable domain ETGVTQSPTHLIKTRGQQVTLRCSSQSGHNTVSWYQQALGQGPQFIFQYYREEENGRGNFPPRFSGLQFPNYSSELNVNALELDDSALYLCASSLDGNSYEQYFGPGTRLTVT.

J is TRBJ2-1 and V is TRBV28; 11 positions agree with TRBD2. Losses at the gene ends were 2 bases for V and 7 bases for J; bases not matched to a gene: 1. Germline CDR1 MDHEN, CDR2 SYDVKM. The CDR3 runs 14 residues. The CDR3 DNA follows: TGTGCCAGCAGTTTAAGGACTAGCGGGAATGAGCAGTTCTTC. Translated, it gives CASSLRTSGNEQFF.

The chain joins TRBV19 to TRBJ1-4; maybe TRBD1 (5 bases). The CDR3 has 17 residues. CDR1 is LNHDA, CDR2 SQIVND, per germline (reference sequence). V lost 3 bases, J lost 5 bases, and 19 bases lay in between. Here the CDR3 DNA reads TGTGCCAGTAGTATTCTCCAACGACAGAGCTTAAATGAAAAACTGTTTTTT. Translation: CASSILQRQSLNEKLFF.

This rearrangement joins TRBV28 to TRBJ2-7, with D possibly being TRBD1 (5 bases). CDR1 MDHEN and CDR2 SYDVKM come from the germline V gene. V lost 3 bases and J 7 bases, leaving 13 bases between the germline ends. The CDR3 is made up of 13 amino acids. The CDR3, as DNA: TGTGCCAGCAGTTTTCAACAGACAGATGAGCAGTACTTC. This codes for CASSFQQTDEQYF.

V is TRBV15 and J is TRBJ2-1; TRBD2 matches 7 bases. The CDR3 spans 17 residues. CDR1 is LNHNV, CDR2 YYDKDF, per germline (reference sequence). J gave up 7 bases and V 0 bases, and 12 bases lay outside the gene matches. CDR3 coding DNA: TGTGCCACCAGCAGAGAGAGGCTACTAGAGCGGGGAAATGAGCAGTTCTTC. Protein product: CATSRERLLERGNEQFF.

In this sample, this clone turned up a few times. In the same sample, other DNA sequences code for this CDR3. This rearrangement joins TRBV19 to TRBJ1-5; no reliable D call. The germline gives CDR1 LNHDA, CDR2 SQIVND (reference sequence). The CDR3 length is 9 residues. Trimming pared 8 bases from V and 7 bases from J, leaving 3 bases between. CDR3 protein: CASGQPQHF. The CDR3 DNA reads TGTGCCAGTGGCCAGCCCCAGCATTTT.

The J gene is TRBJ2-1, the V gene TRBV9; the D gene is possibly TRBD1 (6 bases). Trimming removed 4 bases from V and 9 bases from J, with 20 bases in between. The CDR3 totals 15 residues. Germline V CDR1 and CDR2: SGDLS, YYNGEE. CDR3 nucleotides: TGTGCCAGCAGCACCCTTCTCCGGGACACCGGTGAGCAGTTCTTC. Translation gives CASSTLLRDTGEQFF.

The chain links TRBV30 to TRBJ2-1, with 11 bases identical to TRBD2. The CDR3 is 14 residues long. Germline assignment: CDR1 GTSNPN and CDR2 SVGIG (reference sequence). Trimming cost V 4 bases and J 5 bases; bases outside gene matches: 4. CDR3 bases: TGTGCCTGGACCCCGGGACTAGCGGACAATGAGCAGTTCTTC. It codes for CAWTPGLADNEQFF.

V and J are TRBV7-9 and TRBJ2-4; TRBD2 aligns across 9 bases. CDR1 is SEHNR and CDR2 is FQNEAQ in the germline V gene (reference sequence). J gave up 8 bases and V 5 bases, and 16 bases lay outside the gene matches. The CDR3 is made up of 17 amino acids. DNA for the CDR3: TGTGCCAGCAGCCACGCCCCCCTAGCGGGGTCGGGGGACATTCAGTACTTC. It codes for CASSHAPLAGSGDIQYF.

This clone showed up just once. Other DNA sequences in this specimen translate into the identical CDR3. The chain couples TRBV19 to TRBJ1-4; D not certain. The germline gives CDR1 LNHDA, CDR2 SQIVND (reference sequence). Deletions cut 3 bases from V and 8 bases from J, with 10 bases between. The CDR3 runs 13 residues. The CDR3 DNA is TGTGCCAGTAGTATCCGAAGTGGGGAAAAACTGTTTTTT. Amino acid sequence: CASSIRSGEKLFF.

V usage is TRBV27 and J usage is TRBJ2-6; maybe TRBD1 (6 bases). The CDR3 totals 17 residues. Trimming removed 5 bases at V and 0 bases at J, with 14 bases between. The germline V gene has CDR1 MNHEY and CDR2 SMNVEV (reference sequence). As DNA, the CDR3 is TGTGCCAGCAGTGTAAACAGGGCCTACTCTGGGGCCAACGTCCTGACTTTC. Translated: CASSVNRAYSGANVLTF.

This clone was seen only a few times. The genes are TRBV6-5 and TRBJ1-1, with D unresolved. The CDR3 has 13 residues. Germline-derived CDR1 and CDR2 are MNHEY and SVGAGI. The V gene lost 5 bases and the J gene lost 5 bases, with 12 bases spanning the gap. The CDR3: CASSNLGRTEAFF. CDR3 coding DNA: TGTGCCAGCAGTAACCTCGGCAGGACTGAAGCTTTCTTT.

The J gene is TRBJ1-2, the V gene TRBV7-9; TRBD1 agrees at 7 bases. The V and J ends lost 4 bases and 6 bases, in that order; junction bases with no gene match: 8. CDR1 and CDR2 (germline): SEHNR, FQNEAQ (reference sequence). The CDR3 consists of 14 residues. For the CDR3, the DNA is TGTGCCAGCAGCTCGACACGACAGGGTCATGGCTACACCTTC. It yields the protein CASSSTRQGHGYTF.

The chain recombines TRBV27 with TRBJ1-2, with D possibly matching TRBD1 (5 bases). Germline V lookup: CDR1 MNHEY, CDR2 SMNVEV (reference sequence). V was cut by 5 bases and J by 3 bases, with 13 bases left in between. The CDR3 has 14 amino acids. The CDR3 DNA reads TGTGCCAGCAGTCCCGGAGACAGTCACTATGGCTACACCTTC. Translated: CASSPGDSHYGYTF.

V gene TRBV5-1 combines with J gene TRBJ2-2, with D unclear. Germline CDR1 reads SGHRS; CDR2 reads YFSETQ. CDR3 size: 14 residues. V was clipped by 4 bases and J by 4 bases, with 11 bases between them. The DNA of the CDR3 is TGCGCCAGCAGCCTCTCAAAGGGCACCGGGGAGCTGTTTTTT. This translates into CASSLSKGTGELFF. Full variable domain (rest looked up from reference TRBV5-1 and TRBJ2-2): KAGVTQTPRYLIKTRGQQVTLSCSPISGHRSVSWYQQTPGQGLQFLFEYFSETQRNKGNFPGRFSGRQFSNSRSEMNVSTLELGDSALYLCASSLSKGTGELFFGEGSRLTVL.

In regard to this clone: Additional DNA sequences in this sample encode the identical CDR3. The rearrangement joins TRBV27 to TRBJ2-1; 10 nucleotides agree with TRBD2. The CDR3 totals 15 residues. Germline V gene lookup returns CDR1 MNHEY and CDR2 SMNVEV (reference sequence). Trimming removed 5 bases from V and 4 bases from J; junction bases left unmatched: 5. The CDR3 loop is CASSPRTSGYNEQFF. The CDR3 DNA sequence: TGTGCCAGCAGTCCACGGACTAGCGGTTACAATGAGCAGTTCTTC.

CDR3 protein: CASSTGGGSDEQYF. The CDR3, as DNA: TGTGCCAGCAGCACTGGAGGGGGAAGTGACGAGCAGTACTTC. This chain connects TRBV2 to TRBJ2-7; D is possibly TRBD1 or TRBD2 (6 bases each). V was pared by 6 bases and J by 5 bases, with 17 bases between. The CDR3 has 14 residues. Germline CDR1 reads SNHLY; CDR2 reads FYNNEI.

This clone was seen a single time. The chain uses TRBV29-1 and TRBJ2-2, with unresolved D. From germline, CDR1 is SQVTM and CDR2 ANQGSEA. Trimming took off 7 bases at V and 4 bases at J, with 19 bases between the two ends. CDR3 length equals 15 residues. The DNA for the CDR3 is TGCAGCGCGGCCGTTTCACAACGGCTCACCGGGGAGCTGTTTTTT. It translates to CSAAVSQRLTGELFF.

The chain uses TRBV6-5 and TRBJ1-2, with 11 bases identical to TRBD1. CDR1 is MNHEY and CDR2 is SVGAGI in the germline V gene. Germline trimming cut 2 bases from V and 1 base from J; bases unmatched to any gene: 3. The CDR3 is 16 residues long. CDR3 nucleotide sequence: TGTGCCAGCAGTTACGGACAGGGGGCAATTAACTATGGCTACACCTTC. Encoded protein: CASSYGQGAINYGYTF.

The chain carries TRBV27 and TRBJ1-2, with D possibly matching TRBD1 (6 bases). Germline-derived CDR1 and CDR2 are MNHEY and SMNVEV (reference sequence). This CDR3 is built from 14 residues. Deletions cut 5 bases from V and 0 bases from J, with 10 bases between. The CDR3: CASSHGQTNYGYTF. In nucleotides, the CDR3 is TGTGCCAGCAGTCACGGACAGACTAACTATGGCTACACCTTC.

Remarks on this clone: This CDR3 is also generated by other DNA sequences in the sample. The rearrangement uses TRBV30 and TRBJ2-7; possibly TRBD2 for D (6 bases). Germline-derived CDR1 and CDR2 are GTSNPN and SVGIG (reference sequence). V was trimmed by 5 bases and J by 3 bases, leaving 8 bases between them. This CDR3 spans 11 amino acids. The CDR3 DNA follows: TGTGCCTGGGGGGGGAACTACGAGCAGTACTTC. Encoded protein: CAWGGNYEQYF.

The J gene is TRBJ2-5, the V gene TRBV28; 7 nucleotides match TRBD1. Trimming at V came to 6 bases and at J to 3 bases, leaving 10 bases not matched to a gene. The CDR3 contains 15 residues. Per germline, CDR1 MDHEN and CDR2 SYDVKM. Here the CDR3 DNA reads TGTGCCAGCAGCGACCCCTCGACAGGGAAAGAGACCCAGTACTTC. This encodes CASSDPSTGKETQYF.

The chain employs TRBV6-5 and TRBJ2-3; D gene uncertain. V lost 5 bases and J 5 bases, leaving 5 bases between the germline ends. This CDR3 contains 11 residues. Germline assignment: CDR1 MNHEY and CDR2 SVGAGI. In DNA, the CDR3 is TGTGCCAGCAGTATAGGAGATACGCAGTATTTT. It specifies CASSIGDTQYF.

V and J are TRBV27 and TRBJ2-1, with 7 bases matching TRBD2. This CDR3 has 16 amino acids. From germline, CDR1 is MNHEY and CDR2 SMNVEV (reference sequence). The V gene end was trimmed by 5 bases and the J gene end by 3 bases; junction bases not matched to a gene: 10. The CDR3 DNA reads as TGTGCCAGCAGTCCGGCGGCGGGAGAGCTCTACAATGAGCAGTTCTTC. Amino acid sequence: CASSPAAGELYNEQFF.

V is TRBV6-5 and J is TRBJ2-7; D might be TRBD2 (5 bases). The CDR3 sequence is 13 residues long. Germline V lookup: CDR1 MNHEY, CDR2 SVGAGI. Trimming pared 5 bases from V and 1 base from J, leaving 9 bases between. In DNA form, the CDR3 reads TGTGCCAGCAGTGGACTGGGATCCTACGAGCAGTACTTC. It yields the protein CASSGLGSYEQYF.